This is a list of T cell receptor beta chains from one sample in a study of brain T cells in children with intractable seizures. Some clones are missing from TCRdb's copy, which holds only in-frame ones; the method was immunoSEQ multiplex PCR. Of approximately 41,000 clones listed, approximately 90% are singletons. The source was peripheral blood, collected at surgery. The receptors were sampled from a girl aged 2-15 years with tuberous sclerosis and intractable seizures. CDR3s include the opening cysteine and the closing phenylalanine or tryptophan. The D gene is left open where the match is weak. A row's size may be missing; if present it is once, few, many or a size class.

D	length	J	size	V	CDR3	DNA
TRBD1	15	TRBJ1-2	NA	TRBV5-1	CASRWDSRSNYGYTF	TGCGCCAGCAGATGGGACAGCAGATCTAACTATGGCTACACCTTC
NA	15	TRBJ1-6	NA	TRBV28	CASTSGREYGSPLHF	TGTGCCAGCACCTCCGGAAGGGAATATGGTTCACCCCTCCACTTT
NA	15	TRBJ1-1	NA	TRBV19	CASSFGDIKNTEAFF	TGTGCCAGTAGTTTCGGCGATATAAAGAACACTGAAGCTTTCTTT
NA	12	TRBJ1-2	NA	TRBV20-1	CSASAGAGGYTF	TGCAGTGCTAGTGCGGGGGCCGGGGGCTACACCTTC
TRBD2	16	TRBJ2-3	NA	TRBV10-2	CASSELGGGAFYTQYF	TGCGCCAGCAGTGAGTTGGGCGGGGGTGCCTTTTATACGCAGTATTTT
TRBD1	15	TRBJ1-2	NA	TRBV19	CASSIQGQGVYGYTF	TGTGCCAGTAGTATCCAGGGACAGGGTGTCTATGGCTACACCTTC
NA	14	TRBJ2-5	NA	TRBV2	CASSEYGVSETQYF	TGTGCCAGCAGTGAATACGGGGTATCAGAGACCCAGTACTTC
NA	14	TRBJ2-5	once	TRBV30	CAWSVYPGSETQYF	TGTGCCTGGAGTGTTTACCCGGGGTCTGAGACCCAGTACTTC
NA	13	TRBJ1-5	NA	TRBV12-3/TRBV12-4	CASSQDHNQPQHF	TGTGCCAGCAGCCAGGACCACAATCAGCCCCAGCATTTT
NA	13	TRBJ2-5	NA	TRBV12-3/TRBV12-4	CASKQTGQETQYF	TGTGCCAGCAAACAGACAGGCCAAGAGACCCAGTACTTC
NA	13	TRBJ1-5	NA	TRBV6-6	CASSYSYRQPQHF	TGTGCCAGCAGTTACTCGTATCGTCAGCCCCAGCATTTT
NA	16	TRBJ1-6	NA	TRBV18	CASSPYGARGVSPLHF	TGTGCCAGCTCACCCTATGGGGCCAGAGGTGTTTCACCCCTCCACTTT
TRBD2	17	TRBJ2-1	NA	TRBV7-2	CASSLAGTSPSYNEQFF	TGTGCCAGCAGCCTAGCCGGGACTAGTCCCTCCTACAATGAGCAGTTCTTC
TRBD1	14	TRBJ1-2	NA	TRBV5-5	CASSLGQRGYGYTF	TGTGCCAGCAGCCTGGGACAGAGGGGCTATGGCTACACCTTC
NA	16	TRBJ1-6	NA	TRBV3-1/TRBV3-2	CASSQVGGSENSPLHF	TGTGCCAGCAGCCAAGTCGGGGGATCTGAGAATTCACCCCTCCACTTT
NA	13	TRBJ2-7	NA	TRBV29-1	CSVEVQGKYEQYF	TGCAGCGTTGAAGTCCAGGGTAAATACGAGCAGTACTTC
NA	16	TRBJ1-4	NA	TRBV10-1	CASIEPIRATNEKLFF	TGCGCCAGCATAGAACCGATTCGGGCAACTAATGAAAAACTGTTTTTT
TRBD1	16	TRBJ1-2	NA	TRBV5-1	CASSLAPRQGASGYTF	TGCGCCAGCAGCTTGGCCCCTCGACAGGGGGCGAGTGGCTACACCTTC
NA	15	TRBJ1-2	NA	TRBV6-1	CASSEESWGASGYTF	TGTGCCAGCAGTGAAGAAAGCTGGGGCGCATCGGGCTACACCTTC
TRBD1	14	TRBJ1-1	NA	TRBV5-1	CASSPGQGHTEAFF	TGCGCCAGCAGCCCGGGACAGGGCCACACTGAAGCTTTCTTT
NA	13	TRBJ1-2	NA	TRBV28	CASSSNREEGYTF	TGTGCCAGCAGTTCCAACAGGGAGGAAGGCTACACCTTC
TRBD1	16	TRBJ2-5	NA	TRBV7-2	CASTPTPTGGQETQYF	TGTGCCAGCACCCCTACTCCGACAGGGGGACAAGAGACCCAGTACTTC
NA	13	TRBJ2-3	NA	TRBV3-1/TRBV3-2	CASSQPGPGAQYF	TGTGCCAGCAGCCAACCGGGGCCGGGTGCGCAGTATTTT
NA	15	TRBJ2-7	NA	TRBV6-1	CASSEAGAGVYEQYF	TGTGCCAGCAGTGAAGCGGGGGCAGGTGTCTACGAGCAGTACTTC